Listed below are T cell receptor beta chains from one sample, sequenced in a study of cytomegalovirus exposure and HLA in healthy donors. The protocol was immunoSEQ multiplex PCR, while the TCRdb copy is restricted to in-frame clones and leaves out a portion. The sample records 150,000 to 200,000 clones, roughly 80% being singletons. Sequenced sample: PBMCs. Receptor source: a man aged 18 to 30 in good health and CMV-seropositive. Each CDR3 is given with its conserved first and last residue. Each record gives: D gene, J gene, V gene, clone size, CDR3 DNA, CDR3 protein. The D gene is left open where the match is weak. Clone size is shown for a subset of rows, as once, few, many or a class of expanded clone.

TRBD2 TRBJ2-7 TRBV10-1 . TGCGCCAGCAGTCGAGGGACTAGCGGGAGGGAAGAGCAGTACTTC CASSRGTSGREEQYF
. TRBJ1-2 TRBV5-4 . TGTGCCAGCAGCCCAGACAGGCCCCTTGGCTACACCTTC CASSPDRPLGYTF
. TRBJ1-1 TRBV7-9 . TGTGCCAGCACTCTAACATCGACAGTGAACACTGAAGCTTTCTTT CASTLTSTVNTEAFF
TRBD1 TRBJ1-2 TRBV2 . TGTGCCAGCAGCCCGGACAGGGGGCCAAACTATGGCTACACCTTC CASSPDRGPNYGYTF
. TRBJ1-4 TRBV7-2 few TGTGCCAGCAGCTTGTCCCGGACAGCGTTGAATGAAAAACTGTTTTTT CASSLSRTALNEKLFF
. TRBJ2-7 TRBV9 . TGTGCCAGCACCCCTTCCACAGGGAGCTCCTACGAGCAGTACTTC CASTPSTGSSYEQYF
TRBD1 TRBJ1-4 TRBV11-2 . TGTGCCAGCAGCCCCGGGACAGGGAATGAAAAACTGTTTTTT CASSPGTGNEKLFF
TRBD1 TRBJ2-3 TRBV5-4 . TGTGCCACCCAAACCAGACAGGGAAGGTTCACAGATACGCAGTATTTT CATQTRQGRFTDTQYF
TRBD1 TRBJ1-2 TRBV7-9 . TGTGCCAGCAGCCCCCGCGACAGGGACTATGGCTACACCTTC CASSPRDRDYGYTF
TRBD2 TRBJ2-7 TRBV6-5 . TGTGCCAGCAGTTACGCGGGACTAGCGGGATACGAGCAGTACTTC CASSYAGLAGYEQYF
TRBD2 TRBJ2-3 TRBV4-1 few TGCGCCAGCAGCCAAGATCGCCCTAGCGGGACAGATACGCAGTATTTT CASSQDRPSGTDTQYF
TRBD1 TRBJ2-3 TRBV5-1 . TGCGCCAGCAGCTTGGGGGACAGGCATACGCAGTATTTT CASSLGDRHTQYF
TRBD1 TRBJ2-7 TRBV19 . TGTGCCAGTAGTATAAACAGGGGGATGGTCCACGAGCAGTACTTC CASSINRGMVHEQYF
TRBD1 TRBJ1-2 TRBV5-1 . TGCGCCAGCAGCTTACAGGGGGACCCGAACTATGGCTACACCTTC CASSLQGDPNYGYTF
TRBD2 TRBJ2-7 TRBV7-8 . TGTGCCAGCAGCTCACTAGCGGGGGCCTACGAGCAGTACTTC CASSSLAGAYEQYF
. TRBJ2-7 TRBV2 . TGTGCCAGCAGGGGGAGACTATACGAGCAGTACTTC CASRGRLYEQYF
. TRBJ1-4 TRBV30 . TGTGCCTGGTGGACCTCAATCAGGGGAGAGGTACCTAATGAAAAACTGTTTTTT CAWWTSIRGEVPNEKLFF
. TRBJ1-1 TRBV14 . TGTGCCAGCAGCCAAGTTCAGGGTATAGTCACTGAAGCTTTCTTT CASSQVQGIVTEAFF
TRBD1 TRBJ1-5 TRBV6-5 . TGTGCCAGCAGTTGGGACAGGGATAGCAATCAGCCCCAGCATTTT CASSWDRDSNQPQHF
TRBD2 TRBJ2-7 TRBV27 . TGTGCCAGCAGTTTAGTAGCGGGAGCCTACGAGCAGTACTTC CASSLVAGAYEQYF
TRBD1 TRBJ2-7 TRBV9 . TGTGCCAGCAGCGTACTTGGACAGGGGGCAAGCGAGCAGTACTTC CASSVLGQGASEQYF
. TRBJ1-1 TRBV5-1 . TGCGCCAGCAGCTTGGGACAGGCGAACACTGAAGCTTTCTTT CASSLGQANTEAFF
TRBD1 TRBJ1-3 TRBV29-1 once TGCAGCGGGGACAGGGGGAACACCATATATTTT CSGDRGNTIYF
TRBD1 TRBJ1-5 TRBV19 . TGTGCCACTAAGCCGGGACAGGGCAGTAATCAGCCCCAGCATTTT CATKPGQGSNQPQHF
TRBD2 TRBJ2-3 TRBV4-1 . TGCGCCAGCGGCCAACATCTACTAGCGGGAGCTGCTGATACGCAGTATTTT CASGQHLLAGAADTQYF
TRBD1 TRBJ2-7 TRBV9 few TGTGCCAGCAGCCCCAGAGCGGGGACAGGGACCTACGAGCAGTACTTC CASSPRAGTGTYEQYF